This T cell receptor beta chain came from a study of blood T cell repertoires in COVID-19. Across the study: Donors in the United States, Italy and Spain gave samples during acute or convalescent COVID-19. PBMCs, B-cell-depleted T cells, or T cells provided the cDNA or gDNA that made up the material.

The CDR3 extends over 14 amino acids. In germline, CDR1 is KGHSH, CDR2 LQKENI. Trimming left V 3 bases short and J 0 bases short, with 9 bases between. Original analysis: Reference gene primer amplification gave nucleated cell count estimates. Libraries were prepared by immunoSEQ multiplex PCR; TCRdb keeps only in-frame clonotypes and omits some of them. V, J and clone size are taken as reported in that table, and D and trimming were inferred from the DNA itself. This table holds 190,000 or so clones, roughly nine tenths found once. The chain has TRBV18 and TRBJ2-7; possibly TRBD1 for D (5 bases). This clonotype originated in a woman between 70 and 85 years old with acute or convalescent COVID-19. Sequencing was carried out using peripheral blood. The CDR3: CASSPQQASYEQYF. In DNA form, the CDR3 reads TGTGCCAGCTCACCGCAACAGGCCTCCTACGAGCAGTACTTC. Together with reference TRBV18 and TRBJ2-7, the CDR3 gives the full variable domain: NAGVMQNPRHLVRRRGQEARLRCSPMKGHSHVYWYRQLPEEGLKFMVYLQKENIIDESGMPKERFSAEFPKEGPSILRIQQVVRGDSAAYFCASSPQQASYEQYFGPGTRLTVT.